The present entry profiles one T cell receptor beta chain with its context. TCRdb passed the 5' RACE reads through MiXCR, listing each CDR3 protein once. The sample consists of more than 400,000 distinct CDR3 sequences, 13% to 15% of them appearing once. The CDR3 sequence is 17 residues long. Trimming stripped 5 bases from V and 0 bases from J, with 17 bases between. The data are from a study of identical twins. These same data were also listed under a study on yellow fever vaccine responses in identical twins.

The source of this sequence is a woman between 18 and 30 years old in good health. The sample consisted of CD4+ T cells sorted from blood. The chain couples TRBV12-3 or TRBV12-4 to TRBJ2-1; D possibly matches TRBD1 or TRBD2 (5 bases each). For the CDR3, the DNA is TGTGCCAGCAGTCCACCTTCCGGGACCTTCTCCTACAATGAGCAGTTCTTC. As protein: CASSPPSGTFSYNEQFF.